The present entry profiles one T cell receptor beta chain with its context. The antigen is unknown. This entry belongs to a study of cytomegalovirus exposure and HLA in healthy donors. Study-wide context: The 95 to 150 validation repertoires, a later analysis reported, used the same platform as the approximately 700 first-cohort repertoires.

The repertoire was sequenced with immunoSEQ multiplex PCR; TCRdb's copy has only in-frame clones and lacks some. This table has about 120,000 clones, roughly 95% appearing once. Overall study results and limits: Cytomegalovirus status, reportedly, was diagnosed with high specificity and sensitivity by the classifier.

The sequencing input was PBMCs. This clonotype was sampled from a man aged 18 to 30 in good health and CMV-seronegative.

The CDR3 sequence: CASSQVGREQYF. The CDR3 DNA follows: TGTGCCAGCAGCCAAGTGGGGCGCGAGCAGTACTTC. The rearrangement joins TRBV4-2 to TRBJ2-7; weak D call: TRBD1 (5 bases). The V gene lost 1 base and the J gene lost 6 bases, with 7 bases spanning the gap. The CDR3 has 12 amino acids. Looked up from germline, CDR1 is LGHNA and CDR2 is YNFKEQ.